The sequence of this T cell receptor beta chain was determined in a study of T cell repertoires in cytomegalovirus infection. Study as a whole: CMV epitopes in the study were HLA-C-restricted (recently identified) and HLA-B-restricted (well studied).

Losses at the gene ends were 6 bases for V and 9 bases for J; bases not matched to a gene: 7. Germline loops: CDR1 SGHVS, CDR2 FNYEAQ. The CDR3 has 15 amino acids. Using its own MiXCR run on the reads, TCRdb lists one record per CDR3 protein. This table has around 710,000 distinct CDR3 sequences, almost 30% appearing once. Overall study findings and caveats: It was HLA-C-restricted CMV-specific TCR beta clonotypes that dominated the response ex vivo.

This clonotype was detected many times. As yet, its antigen is unknown. The sequences come from cultured CD8+ T cells from PBMCs, collected from culture after CMV antigen stimulation. The chain uses TRBV7-6 and TRBJ2-1, with TRBD2 matching 14 bases. This clonotype was obtained from a human donor in good health (CMV status not recorded). Some clones in this sample may be carry-over from other donors' samples. CDR3 amino acids: CASSSTSGGVSEQFF. The CDR3 coding sequence is TGTGCCAGCAGTTCGACTAGCGGGGGGGTTAGTGAGCAGTTCTTC.